This T cell receptor beta chain was identified in a study of tumor and adjacent non-tumor tissue in lung cancer. For the study at large: Patients comprised about a dozen adenocarcinoma, a couple of squamous cell carcinoma and 1 small cell lung cancer.

The germline gives CDR1 SGHAT, CDR2 FQNNGV. CDR3 length equals 12 residues. Three rounds of nested PCR, following a modified ARM-PCR protocol, produced the TCRbeta library. In TCRdb, the multiplex PCR reads were re-called with MiXCR into one record per CDR3 protein. Among over 110,000 distinct CDR3 sequences listed, approximately 64% were seen once. Concerning this clonotype: Antigen: not known. Germline and junction disagree at one end, which may indicate a read error.

This sample's RNA came from whole unsorted tissue. Between August and November 2014, newly diagnosed, chemotherapy-naive lung cancer patients underwent thoracic surgery in China. General study results and limits: Tumor TCR diversity, when higher, was linked to shorter survival. Compared with tumor, normal lung showed significantly lower TCR diversity.

The sample comprised lung tumor tissue. This chain uses TRBV11-2 with TRBJ2-3, with 7 bases fitting TRBD1. The clonotype was recovered from a man aged 55 to 70 with small cell lung cancer. CDR3 bases: TGTGTCAGCAGGGGGAGTGGCGATACGCAGTATTTT. This codes for CVSRGSGDTQYF.